This record concerns one TCR beta chain sequence. The germline gives CDR1 MGHRA, CDR2 YSYEKL. The germline V and J ends were trimmed by 1 base and 7 bases, with 13 bases remaining between them. The CDR3 is 14 amino acids. This sample is part of a study of blood T cell repertoires in COVID-19. About the study: From T cells, B-cell-depleted T cells, or PBMCs came the material, which was cDNA or gDNA.

Clones were read by immunoSEQ multiplex PCR, and TCRdb kept only the in-frame ones, dropping some. The sample holds over 250,000 clones, approximately 80% seen once. Sequencing used PBMCs or T cells enriched from blood (not recorded which). This rearrangement joins TRBV4-1 to TRBJ1-2; a possible D gene is TRBD1 (5 bases). The clonotype was recovered from a man in his forties who had been exposed to COVID-19. The CDR3, as DNA: TGCGCCAGCAGCCAAGTGGGGGGAGGGGTTGGCTACACCTTC. Residues: CASSQVGGGVGYTF.